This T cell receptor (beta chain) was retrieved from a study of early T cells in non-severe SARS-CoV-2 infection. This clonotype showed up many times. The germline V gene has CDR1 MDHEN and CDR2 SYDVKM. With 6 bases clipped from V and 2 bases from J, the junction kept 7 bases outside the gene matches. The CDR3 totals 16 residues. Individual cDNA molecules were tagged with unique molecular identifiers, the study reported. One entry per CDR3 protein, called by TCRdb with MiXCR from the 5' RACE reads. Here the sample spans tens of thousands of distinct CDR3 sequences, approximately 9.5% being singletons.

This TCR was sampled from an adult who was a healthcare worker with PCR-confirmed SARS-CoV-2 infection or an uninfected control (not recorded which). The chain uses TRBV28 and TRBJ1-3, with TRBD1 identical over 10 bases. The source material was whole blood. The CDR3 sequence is CASSPRTGGTGNTIYF. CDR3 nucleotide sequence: TGTGCCAGCAGCCCCCGGACAGGGGGGACTGGAAACACCATATATTTT. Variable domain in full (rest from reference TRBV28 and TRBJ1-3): DVKVTQSSRYLVKRTGEKVFLECVQDMDHENMFWYRQDPGLGLRLIYFSYDVKMKEKGDIPEGYSVSREKKERFSLILESASTNQTSMYLCASSPRTGGTGNTIYFGEGSWLTVV.